This entry lists 13 T cell receptor beta chains sequenced from one sample in a study of T-cell memory formation after mild COVID-19. TCRdb redid the calling of the 5' RACE reads with MiXCR, one entry per CDR3 protein. The repertoire consists of around 450,000 distinct CDR3 sequences, with 24% occurring once and the leading ten covering 7.5% to 10%. Sequencing input: PBMCs or a T cell subset sorted from them (not recorded which). These receptors came from an adult woman who had mild COVID-19 (a few samples of this study predate the infection). Cell type and time point are not known.

The chain uses TRBV7-9 and TRBJ1-2; no definite D call. CDR3 length: 13 residues. Deletions cut 5 bases from V and 4 bases from J, with 11 bases between. Per the germline V gene, CDR1 is SEHNR and CDR2 is FQNEAQ (reference sequence). CDR3 protein: CASSPKLPYGYTF. The CDR3 nucleotides are TGTGCCAGCAGCCCTAAGCTGCCCTATGGCTACACCTTC.

Here the CDR3 DNA reads TGTGCCAGCAGCCTCGGACAGGCCGCCTATGGCTACACCTTC. Residues: CASSLGQAAYGYTF. This chain joins TRBV3-1 and TRBJ1-2; TRBD1 aligns across 7 bases. V was clipped by 4 bases and J by 4 bases; unmatched bases: 6. The CDR3 spans 14 residues. CDR1 is LGHDT and CDR2 is YNNKEL in the germline V gene (reference sequence).

V is TRBV5-1 and J is TRBJ1-3; D call uncertain. The CDR3 sequence is 14 residues long. The V and J ends lost 0 bases and 0 bases respectively, with 4 bases between them. In germline, CDR1 is SGHRS, CDR2 YFSETQ. Here the CDR3 DNA reads TGCGCCAGCAGCTTGGTCTCCTCTGGAAACACCATATATTTT. Translation: CASSLVSSGNTIYF.

The sample holds a few counts of this clonotype. V usage is TRBV5-1 and J usage is TRBJ2-2; D may be TRBD2 (7 bases). The V gene lost 6 bases and the J gene lost 4 bases, with 19 bases spanning the gap. The CDR3 extends over 16 amino acids. Germline CDR1 reads SGHRS; CDR2 reads YFSETQ. CDR3 bases: TGCGCCAGCAAGACTATCGGGGGGCTAGGCACCGGGGAGCTGTTTTTT. This gives the protein CASKTIGGLGTGELFF.

V is TRBV12-3 or TRBV12-4 and J is TRBJ1-2, with a weak D call TRBD1 (6 bases). The CDR3 has 12 amino acids. The ends were cut back, 6 bases at V and 3 bases at J, with 8 bases in the middle. Written as DNA, the CDR3 is TGTGCCAGCAGAACAGGGTACTATGGCTACACCTTC. This sequence encodes CASRTGYYGYTF.

This clonotype was picked up a small number of times. The chain uses TRBV11-2 and TRBJ2-2, with D maybe TRBD2 (7 bases). Per the germline V gene, CDR1 is SGHAT and CDR2 is FQNNGV. This CDR3 is 14 amino acids long. The V end lost 5 bases, the J end lost 6 bases, and 13 bases lay between the germline ends. CDR3 sequence reads: CASSRRGGAGELFF. The CDR3 DNA is TGTGCCAGCAGCCGCCGCGGGGGCGCCGGGGAGCTGTTTTTT.

Only a few counts were recorded for this clonotype. The V gene is TRBV7-9, the J gene TRBJ2-7; the D is unclear. The CDR3 has 12 residues. Trimming removed 5 bases from V and 6 bases from J, with 11 bases in between. Germline assignment: CDR1 SEHNR and CDR2 FQNEAQ (reference sequence). The chain's CDR3 is CASSQVVSEQYF. CDR3 coding DNA: TGTGCCAGCAGCCAGGTCGTAAGCGAGCAGTACTTC.

The J gene is TRBJ1-1, the V gene TRBV20-1; D unclear. The CDR3 consists of 11 residues. Germline V gives CDR1 DFQATT, CDR2 SNEGSKA (reference sequence). With 5 bases removed from V and 3 bases from J, the gap between germline ends came to 7 bases. CDR3 in amino acids: CSALVDTEAFF. Here the CDR3 DNA reads TGCAGTGCTCTGGTGGACACTGAAGCTTTCTTT.

This clonotype has a handful of counts. The chain uses TRBV3-1 and TRBJ2-5, with 10 bases fitting TRBD2. The ends lost 5 bases at V and 1 base at J; junction bases unmatched: 4. Germline V lookup: CDR1 LGHDT, CDR2 YNNKEL (reference sequence). The CDR3 spans 15 residues. CDR3 loop: CASSYSGGTQETQYF. The CDR3 coding sequence is TGTGCCAGCAGCTATAGCGGGGGGACCCAAGAGACCCAGTACTTC.

CDR3 sequence: CASGAGTAYGYTF. In DNA form, the CDR3 reads TGTGCTAGTGGTGCCGGGACGGCATATGGCTACACCTTC. The chain employs TRBV12-5 and TRBJ1-2; D might be TRBD1 (5 bases). With 5 bases removed from V and 5 bases from J, the gap between germline ends came to 12 bases. Germline V gene lookup returns CDR1 LGHNT and CDR2 FRNRAP. The CDR3 contains 13 residues.

J is TRBJ2-7 and V is TRBV5-1, with a tentative D call TRBD1 (6 bases). Germline CDR1 and CDR2: SGHRS and YFSETQ. The CDR3 sequence is 16 residues long. Trimming left V 1 base short and J 4 bases short, with 18 bases between. The CDR3 loop reads CASSLMTRDMGYEQYF. The DNA for the CDR3 is TGCGCCAGCAGCTTGATGACCCGGGACATGGGGTACGAGCAGTACTTC.

This clonotype was observed a handful of times. This sequence joins TRBV7-2 and TRBJ2-7; D is possibly TRBD1 (6 bases). V lost 5 bases and J 7 bases, leaving 15 bases between the germline ends. The CDR3 has 13 residues. Germline V gene sequence: CDR1 SGHTA, CDR2 FQGNSA. The CDR3 nucleotides are TGTGCCAGCAGCCTGCCATCAGGGGTTGAGCAGTACTTC. Amino acid sequence: CASSLPSGVEQYF.

V is TRBV12-3 or TRBV12-4 and J is TRBJ2-2, with 8 bases identical to TRBD2. There are 11 residues in the CDR3. Losses at the gene ends were 8 bases for V and 16 bases for J; bases not matched to a gene: 9. CDR3 in DNA: TGTGCCAGCGGGTCGGGGGGGGACCCGTTTTTT. It yields the protein CASGSGGDPFF.